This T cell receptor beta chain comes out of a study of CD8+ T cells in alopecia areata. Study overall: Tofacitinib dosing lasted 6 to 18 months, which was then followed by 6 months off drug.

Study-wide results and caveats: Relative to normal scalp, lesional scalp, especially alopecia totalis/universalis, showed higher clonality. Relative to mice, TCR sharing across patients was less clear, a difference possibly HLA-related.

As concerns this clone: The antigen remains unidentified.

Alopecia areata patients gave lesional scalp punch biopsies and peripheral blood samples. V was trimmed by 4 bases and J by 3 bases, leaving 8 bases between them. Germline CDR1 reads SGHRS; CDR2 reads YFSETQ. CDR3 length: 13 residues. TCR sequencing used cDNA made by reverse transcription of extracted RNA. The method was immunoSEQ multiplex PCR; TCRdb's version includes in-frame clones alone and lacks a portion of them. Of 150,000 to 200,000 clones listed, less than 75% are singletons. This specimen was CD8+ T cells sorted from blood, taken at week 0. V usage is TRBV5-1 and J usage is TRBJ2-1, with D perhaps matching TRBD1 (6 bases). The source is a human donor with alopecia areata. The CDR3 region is CASSQTGYNEQFF. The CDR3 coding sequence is TGCGCCAGCAGCCAGACAGGCTACAATGAGCAGTTCTTC.